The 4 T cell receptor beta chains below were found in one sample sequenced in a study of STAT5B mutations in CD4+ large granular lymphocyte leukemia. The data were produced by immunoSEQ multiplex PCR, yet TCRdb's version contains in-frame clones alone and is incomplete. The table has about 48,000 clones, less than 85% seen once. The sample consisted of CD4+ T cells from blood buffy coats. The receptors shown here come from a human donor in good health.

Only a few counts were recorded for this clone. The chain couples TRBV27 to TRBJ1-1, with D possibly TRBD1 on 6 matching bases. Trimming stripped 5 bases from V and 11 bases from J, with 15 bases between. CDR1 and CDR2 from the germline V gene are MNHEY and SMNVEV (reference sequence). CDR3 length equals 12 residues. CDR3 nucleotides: TGTGCCAGCAGTGGCACAGGGCGTAGGGCTTTCTTT. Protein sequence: CASSGTGRRAFF.

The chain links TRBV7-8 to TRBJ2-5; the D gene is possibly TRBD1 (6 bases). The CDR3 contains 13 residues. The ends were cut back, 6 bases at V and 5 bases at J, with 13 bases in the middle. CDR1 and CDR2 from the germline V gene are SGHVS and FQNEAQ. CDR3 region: CASSPGVVETQYF. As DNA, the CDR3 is TGTGCCAGCAGTCCAGGGGTTGTTGAGACCCAGTACTTC.

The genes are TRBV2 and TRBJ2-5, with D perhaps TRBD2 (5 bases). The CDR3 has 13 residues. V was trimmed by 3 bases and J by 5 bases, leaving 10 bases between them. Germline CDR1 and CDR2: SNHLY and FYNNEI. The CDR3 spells CASSDGSVETQYF. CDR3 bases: TGTGCCAGCAGTGATGGTAGCGTGGAGACCCAGTACTTC.

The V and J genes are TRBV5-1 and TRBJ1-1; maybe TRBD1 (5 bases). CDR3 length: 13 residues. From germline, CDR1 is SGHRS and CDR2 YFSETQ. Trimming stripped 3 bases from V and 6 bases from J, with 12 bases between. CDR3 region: CASSYRREAEAFF. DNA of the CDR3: TGCGCCAGCAGCTACAGGAGGGAGGCTGAAGCTTTCTTT.